The next 5 T cell receptor beta chains were all read from a single sample in a study of OX40 agonist ivuxolimab in advanced cancers. TCRdb keeps only in-frame clones here, not all; method: immunoSEQ multiplex PCR. This repertoire shows some 76,000 clones, over 90% found once; its top ten account for about 6.6%. Sample: CD4+ or CD8+ T cells sorted from blood, taken in a trial of the OX40 agonist ivuxolimab. Every receptor here comes from an adult with an advanced solid tumor such as melanoma, head and neck, liver or kidney cancer.

This chain uses TRBV7-3 with TRBJ2-7, with 8 nucleotides matching TRBD2. V gave up 0 bases and J gave up 6 bases; unmatched junction bases: 7. CDR1 SGHTA and CDR2 FQGTGA come from the germline V gene. The CDR3 sequence is 15 residues long. CDR3 protein: CASSLTGTRGSEQYF. As DNA, the CDR3 is TGTGCCAGCAGCTTAACCGGGACTAGGGGGAGCGAGCAGTACTTC.

The chain employs TRBV7-9 and TRBJ2-7; 8 nucleotides line up with TRBD2. The length of the CDR3 is 14 residues. Germline CDR1 and CDR2: SEHNR and FQNEAQ (reference sequence). Unmatched junction bases numbered 8, after V lost 5 bases and J lost 5 bases. CDR3 loop: CASSPSGSGDEQYF. CDR3 bases: TGTGCCAGCAGCCCCAGCGGGAGCGGCGACGAGCAGTACTTC.

The CDR3 DNA reads as TGTGCCAGTAGTAGGCGGATATCGGATGGCTACACCTTC. This translates into CASSRRISDGYTF. The V call is TRBV19, the J call TRBJ1-2, with D unresolved. The CDR3 is made up of 13 amino acids. With 4 bases removed from V and 6 bases from J, the gap between germline ends came to 12 bases. Germline assignment: CDR1 LNHDA and CDR2 SQIVND (reference sequence). The whole variable domain, remainder taken from reference TRBV19 and TRBJ1-2, is DGGITQSPKYLFRKEGQNVTLSCEQNLNHDAMYWYRQDPGQGLRLIYYSQIVNDFQKGDIAEGYSVSREKKESFPLTVTSAQKNPTAFYLCASSRRISDGYTFGSGTRLTVV.

This chain connects TRBV2 to TRBJ2-1; D ambiguous. CDR1 and CDR2 from the germline V gene are SNHLY and FYNNEI. V was pared by 7 bases and J by 5 bases, with 9 bases between. The CDR3 totals 12 residues. The CDR3 DNA follows: TGTGCCAGCAAGGCCAGGAACAATGAGCAGTTCTTC. Amino acids: CASKARNNEQFF.

The chain combines TRBV4-1 with TRBJ1-1; D is uncertain. CDR3 size: 16 residues. Germline assignment: CDR1 MGHRA and CDR2 YSYEKL. Trimming removed 0 bases from V and 2 bases from J, with 13 bases in between. The DNA for the CDR3 is TGCGCCAGCAGCCAAGATGGAGCCAGGACCAACACTGAAGCTTTCTTT. Its protein product is CASSQDGARTNTEAFF.